The rows below give T cell receptor beta chains drawn from one sample of a study of cytomegalovirus exposure and HLA in healthy donors. Sequenced by immunoSEQ multiplex PCR; TCRdb stores in-frame clones only, minus some. The sample includes around 120,000 clones, 80% seen only once; the top ten take 2.5% to 3.5%. The sequenced sample consisted of PBMCs. The receptors shown here come from a male donor in good health and CMV-seronegative. Each CDR3 is given with its conserved first and last residue. A D gene is named only where the DNA matches it firmly. Clone size is not always given. Where it is, it says once, few, many or a class for expanded clones.

TRBV12-5,TRBJ2-2,NA,15,NA,TGTGCTAGTGGTTTGAACAGGGAGAACACCGGGGAGCTGTTTTTT,CASGLNRENTGELFF
TRBV7-7,TRBJ2-7,NA,16,NA,TGTGCTAGCAGCTCCAACTCCCGACAGAGAGGCTACGAGCAGTACTTC,CASSSNSRQRGYEQYF
TRBV30,TRBJ1-4,NA,14,TRBD1,TGTGCCTGGACCTCCAGGACAGGGAGTGAAAAACTGTTTTTT,CAWTSRTGSEKLFF
TRBV9,TRBJ2-2,NA,14,NA,TGTGCCAGCAGCGTAGCTGCGAACACCGGGGAGCTGTTTTTT,CASSVAANTGELFF
TRBV2,TRBJ2-7,NA,16,TRBD1,TGTGCCAGCAGTGAAAGTGGGGGACAGGGAACCTACGAGCAGTACTTC,CASSESGGQGTYEQYF
TRBV7-9,TRBJ2-3,NA,11,NA,TGTTCCAGCAGCTCCCTAGATACGCAGTATTTT,CSSSSLDTQYF
TRBV7-2,TRBJ1-1,NA,13,NA,TGTGCCAGCAGCTTAGGGCTTTACACTGAAGCTTTCTTT,CASSLGLYTEAFF
TRBV5-1,TRBJ2-2,NA,16,TRBD1,TGCGCCAGCAGTTTCATTCCCGGGACAGGGGTCGGGGAGCTGTTTTTT,CASSFIPGTGVGELFF
TRBV30,TRBJ2-6,once,15,NA,TGTGCCTGGAGTCCCCTGGGTTCTGGGGCCAACGGCCTGACTTTC,CAWSPLGSGANGLTF
TRBV2,TRBJ1-5,NA,15,NA,TGTGCCAGCAGGCAAAATAACATTCCCAATCAGCCCCAGCATTTT,CASRQNNIPNQPQHF
TRBV10-3,TRBJ1-2,NA,15,TRBD1,TGTGCCATCAGTGAGTCGCAGGGGGCTGGCTATGGCTACACCTTC,CAISESQGAGYGYTF
TRBV7-9,TRBJ1-6,NA,15,TRBD1,TGTTCCAGCAGCTTAGAAGACAGGGAGAGGTCACCCCTCCACTTT,CSSSLEDRERSPLHF
TRBV5-1,TRBJ1-1,NA,13,NA,TGCGCCAGCAGCTACAGGGTCGGCACTGAAGCTTTCTTT,CASSYRVGTEAFF
TRBV10-3,TRBJ1-5,NA,16,NA,TGTGCCATCAGTGAGTCGGTCCTAGGCAGCAATCAGCCCCAGCATTTT,CAISESVLGSNQPQHF
TRBV11-1,TRBJ2-3,few,14,TRBD1,TGTGCCAGCAGCTACGAACAGGGGCCAGATACGCAGTATTTT,CASSYEQGPDTQYF
TRBV6-5,TRBJ1-1,once,13,NA,TGTGCCAGTTACAGGGACGGCCTCATAGAAGCTTTCTTT,CASYRDGLIEAFF
TRBV7-2,TRBJ2-1,NA,14,NA,TGTGCCAGCAGCTCTGATTTCGGGAGTGGGGAGCAGTTCTTC,CASSSDFGSGEQFF